This T cell receptor (beta chain) appears in the sequencing data of a study of cytomegalovirus exposure and HLA in healthy donors. The study's findings and limits: The investigators catalogued 160 or so TCR beta chains as cytomegalovirus-associated.

As for this clone: Its specificity is unknown.

The CDR3 spans 13 residues. Trimming removed 6 bases from V and 10 bases from J, with 18 bases in between. Looked up from germline, CDR1 is MDHEN and CDR2 is SYDVKM. A multiplex PCR was run with 60 Vbeta primers and 13 Jbeta primers. The table came from immunoSEQ multiplex PCR; TCRdb's copy has only in-frame clones and leaves some out. This repertoire shows under 90,000 clones, 90% found once; its top ten account for around 2.3%. The chain uses TRBV28 and TRBJ1-1; TRBD1 might be the D (5 bases). The sequence was obtained from a man aged 18 to 30 in good health and CMV-seronegative. The sequenced sample was PBMCs. The CDR3 DNA reads TGTGCCAGCAGCCCTCCGGGGGGGTTAGGAGCTTTCTTT. It encodes CASSPPGGLGAFF. The full variable domain, in which reference TRBV28 and TRBJ1-1 provide the parts outside the CDR3, is DVKVTQSSRYLVKRTGEKVFLECVQDMDHENMFWYRQDPGLGLRLIYFSYDVKMKEKGDIPEGYSVSREKKERFSLILESASTNQTSMYLCASSPPGGLGAFFGQGTRLTVV.